These 21 T cell receptor beta chains were all obtained from the same sample, sequenced in a study of blood T cells in healthy people across ages. Together with a sample-barcoded 5' primer, a J-beta primer mix was included in a second PCR lasting about 7 to 12 cycles. TCRdb recomputed calls from the 5' RACE reads with MiXCR, one row per CDR3 protein. Found here are about 1.6 million distinct CDR3 sequences, around 35% of them singletons; the top ten hold around 11%. The sample consisted of blood. Every receptor here comes from a woman between 25 and 40 years old in good health.

V is TRBV20-1 and J is TRBJ2-1, with 8 bases lining up with TRBD2. The V gene's germline CDR1 is DFQATT and CDR2 SNEGSKA (reference sequence). The CDR3 totals 16 residues. After removal of 6 bases from V and 6 bases from J, the junction contained 16 bases not matched to a gene. The CDR3 bases are TGCAGTGCAAAACTCTTGGGAAGCGGGAGTGTCAATGAGCAGTTCTTC. Translation gives CSAKLLGSGSVNEQFF.

This chain uses TRBV10-2 with TRBJ2-5; TRBD2 agrees at 8 bases. The closer fit of TRBJ2-7 to the DNA end suggests the J call may be wrong. Germline CDR1 WSHSY, CDR2 SAAADI. The CDR3 spans 16 residues. CDR3 residues: CASSPAGAQLGDEQYF. The CDR3 DNA sequence: TGCGCCAGCAGCCCAGCGGGAGCACAGTTGGGAGACGAGCAGTACTTC.

In this sample, this clonotype turned up a few times. The gene calls are TRBV29-1 and TRBJ2-2, with TRBD1 identical over 9 bases. The junction had 6 bases not matched to a gene; V was cut back by 5 bases and J by 5 bases. Germline CDR1 reads SQVTM; CDR2 reads ANQGSEA. The CDR3 length is 14 residues. DNA of the CDR3: TGCAGCGTTCTTCCTGGACAGGGGACCGGGGAGCTGTTTTTT. Translated, it gives CSVLPGQGTGELFF.

This clonotype was counted between two and nine times. The chain joins TRBV12-3 or TRBV12-4 to TRBJ1-6; D may be TRBD1 (6 bases). This CDR3 has 14 residues. Trimming cost V 3 bases and J 8 bases, with 11 bases left between them. CDR3 coding DNA: TGTGCCAGCAGTTTGGCGGCAGGGGATTCACCCCTCCACTTT. Its translation is CASSLAAGDSPLHF.

This clonotype was counted a few times. The chain uses TRBV20-1 and TRBJ1-5; TRBD1 agrees at 11 bases. The germline V gene encodes CDR1 DFQATT and CDR2 SNEGSKA (reference sequence). This CDR3 region has 14 residues. V dropped 5 bases and J dropped 7; count of bases not matched to a gene: 7. Written as DNA, the CDR3 is TGCAGTGCTCAACCGGGACAGGGGGGACAGCCCCAGCATTTT. Its protein is CSAQPGQGGQPQHF.

This clonotype was counted between two and nine times. The chain is built from TRBV14 and TRBJ2-1; no firm D call. CDR1 and CDR2 from the germline V gene are SGHDN and FVKESK. Trimming left V 1 base short and J 15 bases short, with 13 bases between. The CDR3 has 12 amino acids. In DNA, the CDR3 is TGTGCCAGCAGCCAAGGAACAATAAGACGGTTCTTC. Protein product: CASSQGTIRRFF.

Comment on this clonotype: At one boundary the junction diverges from the germline segment, which might be a read error. The chain recombines TRBV6-2 or TRBV6-3 with TRBJ2-3; D call uncertain. Germline CDR1 reads MNHEY; CDR2 reads SVGEGT. There are 16 residues in the CDR3. CDR3 in amino acids: CVSSRNVGTSTDTQYF. For the CDR3, the DNA is TGTGTCAGCAGCCGTAACGTCGGAACTAGCACAGATACGCAGTATTTT.

The sample holds a few counts of this clonotype. This rearrangement joins TRBV6-5 to TRBJ2-5; tentatively, D is TRBD1 or TRBD2 (5 bases each). Germline CDR1 reads MNHEY; CDR2 reads SVGAGI. The CDR3 extends over 17 amino acids. The V and J ends lost 4 bases and 5 bases respectively, with 23 bases between them. Written as DNA, the CDR3 is TGTGCCAGCAGTTCCTCGGACTCACGAAGGGGATTCGAGACCCAGTACTTC. This codes for CASSSSDSRRGFETQYF.

The rearrangement uses TRBV7-9 and TRBJ2-7; TRBD2 matches 9 bases. The DNA end lines up better with TRBJ2-5; the J call may be wrong. The CDR3 contains 16 residues. CDR1 SEHNR and CDR2 FQNEAQ come from the germline V gene (reference sequence). Here the CDR3 reads CASSLSPGLAIETQYF. The CDR3 nucleotides read TGTGCCAGCAGCCTGAGCCCGGGACTAGCTATAGAGACCCAGTACTTC.

This clonotype has a single count. This chain uses TRBV5-5 with TRBJ2-3; D call uncertain. The CDR3 totals 14 residues. The germline V gene has CDR1 SGHKS and CDR2 YYEKEE (reference sequence). Trimming left V 0 bases short and J 2 bases short, with 7 bases between. CDR3 sequence: CASSLDLFTDTQYF. The CDR3 nucleotides are TGTGCCAGCAGCTTGGACTTGTTCACAGATACGCAGTATTTT.

This sequence joins TRBV18 and TRBJ2-1; D not resolved. The germline gives CDR1 KGHSH, CDR2 LQKENI. The CDR3 is made up of 13 amino acids. V lost 5 bases to trimming and J lost 6 bases, with 11 bases between them. The chain's CDR3 is CASSRESLNEQFF. CDR3 DNA: TGTGCCAGCTCAAGGGAAAGTCTCAATGAGCAGTTCTTC.

This clonotype was picked up many times. The CDR3 region is CASSLAGVSDTQYF. In nucleotides, the CDR3 is TGTGCCAGCAGCTTAGCTGGGGTCTCAGATACGCAGTATTTT. The J gene is TRBJ2-3, the V gene TRBV7-9, with D unresolved. CDR1 is SEHNR and CDR2 is FQNEAQ in the germline V gene (reference sequence). Trimming left V 0 bases short and J 4 bases short, with 8 bases between. The CDR3 has 14 amino acids.

This chain connects TRBV20-1 to TRBJ1-4; 10 bases fit TRBD1. Trimming at V came to 6 bases and at J to 6 bases, leaving 4 bases not matched to a gene. This CDR3 is built from 13 residues. Germline loops: CDR1 DFQATT, CDR2 SNEGSKA (reference sequence). The CDR3 DNA follows: TGCAGTGCGAGACAGGGGGCTGATGAAAAACTGTTTTTT. Translating it yields CSARQGADEKLFF.

V and J are TRBV20-1 and TRBJ2-2; D is uncertain. Germline values: CDR1 DFQATT, CDR2 SNEGSKA (reference sequence). CDR3 length: 11 residues. V dropped 6 bases and J dropped 8 bases, with 10 bases sitting between them. The CDR3 coding sequence is TGCAGTGCCTCCGACGGTGGGGAGCTGTTTTTT. This encodes CSASDGGELFF.

Turning to this clonotype: One end of the junction fails to match germline, which may point to a read error. The chain is built from TRBV7-9 and TRBJ2-7; possibly TRBD2 for D (6 bases). Germline CDR1 SEHNR, CDR2 FQNEAQ (reference sequence). The length of the CDR3 is 15 residues. The CDR3 sequence: CAGSLGGESSYEQYF. The CDR3 coding sequence is TGTGCCGGCAGCTTAGGCGGGGAAAGCTCCTACGAGCAGTACTTC.

This clonotype showed up just a few times. The chain combines TRBV13 with TRBJ1-6; the D is unclear. Germline CDR1 reads PRHDT; CDR2 reads FYEKMQ (reference sequence). The CDR3 has 16 amino acids. Trimming shortened V by 0 bases and J by 0 bases, and 6 bases separated the two germline ends. This chain's CDR3 is CASSLGRSSYNSPLHF. The DNA for the CDR3 is TGTGCCAGCAGCTTAGGTCGGAGCTCCTATAATTCACCCCTCCACTTT.

The V call is TRBV27, the J call TRBJ2-3, with D tentatively TRBD2 (5 bases). The CDR3 loop spans 16 amino acids. CDR1 and CDR2 from the germline V gene are MNHEY and SMNVEV (reference sequence). V lost 4 bases, J lost 1 base, and 15 bases lay in between. The DNA for the CDR3 is TGTGCCAGCAGTTCTCCCCGGGGTAGTGGCACAGATACGCAGTATTTT. It specifies CASSSPRGSGTDTQYF.

The genes are TRBV4-1 and TRBJ1-2; D gene ambiguous. There are 14 residues in the CDR3. Trimming took 5 bases from V and 1 from J, leaving 11 bases between them. Looked up from germline, CDR1 is MGHRA and CDR2 is YSYEKL. The CDR3 bases are TGCGCCAGCAGCTTCCGGGAAGTTAACTATGGCTACACCTTC. Its protein is CASSFREVNYGYTF.

The chain has TRBV25-1 and TRBJ2-1; possible D gene TRBD2, 6 bases. Per germline, CDR1 MGHDK and CDR2 SYGVNS. The CDR3 extends over 16 amino acids. V lost 4 bases, J lost 7 bases, and 20 bases lay in between. The CDR3 region has the DNA TGTGCCAGCAGTGGTAGACTAGGGCGACCTTTAAATGAGCAGTTCTTC. Translating it yields CASSGRLGRPLNEQFF.

In its sample, this clonotype was seen many times. This chain uses TRBV15 with TRBJ1-2; D is unclear. CDR1 and CDR2 from the germline V gene are LNHNV and YYDKDF (reference sequence). V lost 0 bases and J lost 4, with 9 bases in between. The CDR3 is 14 residues long. CDR3 DNA sequence: TGTGCCACCAGCAGAGATGGAACGGCCTATGGCTACACCTTC. This encodes CATSRDGTAYGYTF.

This clonotype was detected many times. The gene calls are TRBV4-1 and TRBJ2-7; 13 nucleotides line up with TRBD2. From germline, CDR1 is MGHRA and CDR2 YSYEKL. Unmatched junction bases numbered 11, after V lost 5 bases and J lost 7 bases. This CDR3 region has 16 residues. The CDR3 DNA follows: TGCGCCAGCAGCTCTGGGACTAGCGGGAATGTTAGGGAGCAGTACTTC. Residues: CASSSGTSGNVREQYF.